This T cell receptor beta chain was sequenced in a study of monozygotic twins with inflammatory bowel disease. Study-level results: Different T cell subtypes could not be distinguished. Clonotype overlap with others was lower in IBD patients than in healthy twins, a difference that was greatest with disease activity.

Added by template switching were UMIs that each held a 6-nucleotide sample barcode. One entry per CDR3 protein, without DNA, is what TCRdb gives after re-calling the 5' RACE reads. Its table records approximately 340,000 distinct CDR3 sequences. Notes on this clonotype: What it binds is unknown.

Whole blood served as the source of total RNA, and no T cell sorting took place. The CDR3 consists of 15 residues. The germline V gene encodes CDR1 SGHTA and CDR2 FQGNSA. This TCR derives from a human donor with ulcerative colitis or Crohn's disease, or a healthy co-twin of an affected twin (not recorded which). The chain employs TRBV7-2 and TRBJ2-7; TCRdb lists TRBD2, though no DNA is available to test this call. The sample consisted of blood. This CDR3 reads CASSLTSGSPMEQYF. Looking up the rest from reference TRBV7-2 and TRBJ2-7 gives the full variable domain: GAGVSQSPSNKVTEKGKDVELRCDPISGHTALYWYRQSLGQGLEFLIYFQGNSAPDKSGLPSDRFSAERTGGSVSTLTIQRTQQEDSAVYLCASSLTSGSPMEQYFGPGTRLTVT.